Below are 22 T cell receptor beta chains sequenced from a single sample in a study of shared clonotypes between healthy human individuals. Profiled with immunoSEQ multiplex PCR; TCRdb holds only in-frame clones, not every one. The table records more than 450,000 clones, 60% to 85% of them present only once. What was sequenced was PBMCs. Receptors were obtained from a woman in her thirties or forties in good health. Some clones in this sample may be carry-over from other donors' samples.

The V call is TRBV14, the J call TRBJ2-7; 7 positions agree with TRBD1. With 0 bases clipped from V and 5 bases from J, the junction kept 13 bases outside the gene matches. Germline V gene data show CDR1 as SGHDN and CDR2 as FVKESK. The CDR3 sequence is 17 residues long. CDR3 sequence: CASSQDHGRGQGNEQYF. The CDR3 region has the DNA TGTGCCAGCAGCCAAGACCACGGTAGGGGGCAGGGGAACGAGCAGTACTTC.

The chain combines TRBV5-1 with TRBJ1-3; a weak D match, TRBD1 (5 bases). This CDR3 spans 14 amino acids. The germline gives CDR1 SGHRS, CDR2 YFSETQ. Trimming shortened V by 4 bases and J by 3 bases, and 11 bases separated the two germline ends. CDR3 amino acids: CASSLGTLGNTIYF. CDR3 sequence (DNA): TGCGCCAGCAGCCTCGGGACGCTTGGAAACACCATATATTTT.

This clone was seen once. V and J are TRBV27 and TRBJ2-7, with TRBD2 identical over 9 bases. CDR3 length equals 14 residues. Trimming at V came to 3 bases and at J to 4 bases, leaving 4 bases not matched to a gene. The germline V gene has CDR1 MNHEY and CDR2 SMNVEV (reference sequence). DNA for the CDR3: TGTGCCAGCAGTTTTAGCGGGAGTCGGTACGAGCAGTACTTC. It specifies CASSFSGSRYEQYF.

V gene TRBV7-9 combines with J gene TRBJ2-2; the D call may be TRBD1 or TRBD2 (6 bases each). Trimming left V 7 bases short and J 5 bases short, with 20 bases between. The CDR3 has 16 amino acids. CDR1 and CDR2 from the germline V gene are SEHNR and FQNEAQ (reference sequence). CDR3 sequence: CASTSSIRGGTGELFF. As DNA, the CDR3 is TGTGCCAGCACCTCATCGATCAGGGGAGGAACCGGGGAGCTGTTTTTT.

The rearrangement joins TRBV5-6 to TRBJ1-5; D is ambiguous. CDR1 and CDR2 from the germline V gene are SGHDT and YYEEEE. The CDR3 is made up of 12 amino acids. The germline V and J ends were trimmed by 1 base and 7 bases, with 6 bases remaining between them. The CDR3 sequence is CASSLREQPQHF. The CDR3 coding sequence is TGTGCCAGCAGCTTGAGGGAACAGCCCCAGCATTTT. The whole variable domain, remainder taken from reference TRBV5-6 and TRBJ1-5, is DAGVTQSPTHLIKTRGQQVTLRCSPKSGHDTVSWYQQALGQGPQFIFQYYEEEERQRGNFPDRFSGHQFPNYSSELNVNALLLGDSALYLCASSLREQPQHFGDGTRLSIL.

V gene TRBV4-2 combines with J gene TRBJ2-5; TRBD2 aligns across 8 bases. This CDR3 is built from 15 residues. CDR1 is LGHNA and CDR2 is YNFKEQ in the germline V gene. Trimming removed 3 bases from V and 5 bases from J; junction bases left unmatched: 8. The CDR3 loop reads CASSHQRGGGETQYF. The CDR3 nucleotides read TGTGCCAGCAGCCACCAACGGGGCGGGGGGGAGACCCAGTACTTC.

This clone was counted a few times. The rearrangement links TRBV6-4 to TRBJ2-3; D is tentatively TRBD1 or TRBD2 (7 bases each). V lost 6 bases, J lost 2 bases, and 12 bases lay in between. The CDR3 covers 14 residues. Looked up from germline, CDR1 is MRHNA and CDR2 is SNTAGT. In nucleotides, the CDR3 is TGTGCCAGCAGAGGGGAGGGGGCCACAGATACGCAGTATTTT. Translating it yields CASRGEGATDTQYF.

This sequence joins TRBV10-3 and TRBJ2-5; 13 bases map to TRBD2. Looked up from germline, CDR1 is ENHRY and CDR2 is SYGVKD. V was pared by 7 bases and J by 5 bases, with 10 bases of the junction left unmatched. This CDR3 has 16 residues. In DNA, the CDR3 is TGTGCCATCACTCCGGGACTAGCGGGAAGTGGTGAGACCCAGTACTTC. Its protein is CAITPGLAGSGETQYF.

The chain employs TRBV4-1 and TRBJ2-3; D is unresolved. Germline V CDR1 and CDR2: MGHRA, YSYEKL. Between the trimmed V and J ends, which lost 4 bases and 6 bases, there was a span of 14 bases. This CDR3 region has 14 residues. The CDR3 bases are TGCGCCAGCAGCCCTTTCTGGGGATCGGATACGCAGTATTTT. This encodes CASSPFWGSDTQYF.

V usage is TRBV29-1 and J usage is TRBJ1-4; D gene uncertain. From germline, CDR1 is SQVTM and CDR2 ANQGSEA. The CDR3 is 11 residues long. The ends were cut back, 6 bases at V and 7 bases at J, with 9 bases in the middle. The CDR3 DNA sequence: TGCAGCGTGGAGCAGAGTGAAAAACTGTTTTTT. It translates to CSVEQSEKLFF.

The chain has TRBV7-2 and TRBJ2-1; D might be TRBD2 (6 bases). This CDR3 comprises 16 residues. Germline V gives CDR1 SGHTA, CDR2 FQGNSA. V gave up 5 bases and J gave up 5 bases, with 19 bases separating them. This chain's CDR3 is CASSPAWGRPNNEQFF. CDR3 bases: TGTGCCAGCAGCCCAGCTTGGGGGAGGCCTAACAATGAGCAGTTCTTC.

The chain is built from TRBV11-2 and TRBJ2-7; D is perhaps TRBD1 or TRBD2 (5 bases each). The V end lost 4 bases, the J end lost 6 bases, and 19 bases lay between the germline ends. Germline lookup yields CDR1 SGHAT and CDR2 FQNNGV. The CDR3 runs 15 residues. CDR3 coding DNA: TGTGCCAGCAGCTCCCCCGAGGGGTGGAAATTCGAGCAGTACTTC. Translated: CASSSPEGWKFEQYF.

This clone was observed a single time. The chain has TRBV30 and TRBJ2-1; a weak D match, TRBD2 (5 bases). V lost 5 bases and J lost 13, with 15 bases in between. This CDR3 comprises 11 residues. CDR1 and CDR2 from the germline V gene are GTSNPN and SVGIG (reference sequence). CDR3 loop: CAWDNLALQFF. The CDR3 DNA is TGTGCCTGGGACAATCTAGCACTTCAGTTCTTC.

CDR3 sequence (DNA): TGTGCCAGCAGTTTAACCGGGACAAGGCCAGGTGGGGCCAACGTCCTGACTTTC. Translating gives CASSLTGTRPGGANVLTF. The chain couples TRBV27 to TRBJ2-6, with D possibly being TRBD1 (6 bases). V lost 2 bases and J lost 3, with 17 bases in between. CDR3 size: 18 residues. Germline V gene data show CDR1 as MNHEY and CDR2 as SMNVEV (reference sequence).

The V and J genes are TRBV28 and TRBJ2-5; D remains unclear. Trimming left V 2 bases short and J 4 bases short, with 11 bases between. The CDR3 runs to 14 residues. Looked up from germline, CDR1 is MDHEN and CDR2 is SYDVKM. The CDR3 reads CASSLPPHGETQYF. The CDR3 region has the DNA TGTGCCAGCAGTTTACCCCCCCATGGAGAGACCCAGTACTTC.

V and J are TRBV7-9 and TRBJ2-3; the match to TRBD2 covers 9 bases. The CDR3 contains 15 residues. Germline V gene lookup returns CDR1 SEHNR and CDR2 FQNEAQ (reference sequence). The junction had 4 bases not matched to a gene; V was cut back by 5 bases and J by 1 base. The DNA for the CDR3 is TGTGCCAGCAGCACCAGGACTAGCGGCACAGATACGCAGTATTTT. Translation: CASSTRTSGTDTQYF.

The chain employs TRBV5-1 and TRBJ1-5; D gene ambiguous. CDR3 length equals 16 residues. Germline V gene sequence: CDR1 SGHRS, CDR2 YFSETQ. The germline V and J ends were trimmed by 0 bases and 2 bases, with 12 bases remaining between them. CDR3 in amino acids: CASSLGDGVGNQPQHF. For the CDR3, the DNA is TGCGCCAGCAGCTTGGGAGACGGGGTTGGCAATCAGCCCCAGCATTTT.

This clone was seen just once. The V and J genes are TRBV15 and TRBJ2-5, with D maybe TRBD2 (7 bases). Per the germline V gene, CDR1 is LNHNV and CDR2 is YYDKDF (reference sequence). CDR3 length: 15 residues. V dropped 5 bases and J dropped 5 bases, with 18 bases sitting between them. The CDR3 region has the DNA TGTGCCACCAGCCGTTCGGCGGGGGCGGTTGAGACCCAGTACTTC. This encodes CATSRSAGAVETQYF.

This clone appeared a few times. This chain joins TRBV5-1 and TRBJ2-2, with unresolved D. V lost 4 bases to trimming and J lost 6 bases, with 13 bases between them. Looked up from germline, CDR1 is SGHRS and CDR2 is YFSETQ. This CDR3 comprises 14 residues. The CDR3, as DNA: TGCGCCAGCAGCCCCGCCCAGGTTGCCGGGGAGCTGTTTTTT. It translates to CASSPAQVAGELFF.

The chain joins TRBV27 to TRBJ2-7, with D possibly matching TRBD2 (6 bases). V was pared by 7 bases and J by 7 bases, with 20 bases between. This CDR3 spans 14 amino acids. Per the germline V gene, CDR1 is MNHEY and CDR2 is SMNVEV (reference sequence). CDR3 in DNA: TGTGCCAGCAACCCTGGACGCGCGGGACGGGAGCAGTACTTC. Translated, it gives CASNPGRAGREQYF.

CDR3 bases: TGTGCCAGCAGTGAAAGACTAGCGGGAACGTACAATGAGCAGTTCTTC. Amino acids: CASSERLAGTYNEQFF. The rearrangement uses TRBV6-1 and TRBJ2-1, with TRBD2 identical over 11 bases. CDR1 is MNHNS and CDR2 is SASEGT in the germline V gene. After removal of 2 bases from V and 4 bases from J, the junction contained 4 bases not matched to a gene. There are 16 residues in the CDR3.

This clone has only one observation. The chain uses TRBV30 and TRBJ2-3; D perhaps matches TRBD2 (5 bases). The CDR3 runs to 14 residues. V lost 5 bases and J 0 bases, leaving 12 bases between the germline ends. Germline V lookup: CDR1 GTSNPN, CDR2 SVGIG (reference sequence). CDR3 in amino acids: CAWLGVASTDTQYF. CDR3 bases: TGTGCCTGGCTCGGGGTAGCTAGCACAGATACGCAGTATTTT.